These 22 T cell receptor beta chains were all obtained from the same sample, sequenced in a study of monozygotic twins with inflammatory bowel disease. After re-calling the 5' RACE reads, TCRdb lists one entry per CDR3 protein, DNA absent. The sample table includes roughly 160,000 distinct CDR3 sequences. The sequenced sample was blood. The source of these receptors is a human donor with ulcerative colitis or Crohn's disease, or a healthy co-twin of an affected twin (not recorded which).

The gene calls are TRBV18 and TRBJ2-7; TCRdb's D call of TRBD2 is untestable without DNA. This CDR3 spans 16 amino acids. CDR1 is KGHSH, CDR2 LQKENI, per germline. CDR3 residues: CASSPPKREISYEQYF.

This rearrangement joins TRBV28 to TRBJ2-7; checking the TCRdb D call of TRBD1 is not possible without DNA. This CDR3 comprises 15 residues. Germline lookup yields CDR1 MDHEN and CDR2 SYDVKM. The CDR3 loop reads CASRSGTGFSYEQYF. The whole variable domain, filled in from reference TRBV28 and TRBJ2-7, reads DVKVTQSSRYLVKRTGEKVFLECVQDMDHENMFWYRQDPGLGLRLIYFSYDVKMKEKGDIPEGYSVSREKKERFSLILESASTNQTSMYLCASRSGTGFSYEQYFGPGTRLTVT.

V is TRBV5-6 and J is TRBJ2-5; TCRdb's D call of TRBD1 is untestable without DNA. The germline CDR1 and CDR2 sequences are SGHDT and YYEEEE. The CDR3 sequence is 15 residues long. The CDR3 region is CASSPTGAQQETQYF.

V usage is TRBV5-1 and J usage is TRBJ2-1; the D call of TRBD2 rests on TCRdb alone, since no DNA is present to check it. This CDR3 comprises 14 residues. The germline V gene has CDR1 SGHRS and CDR2 YFSETQ. CDR3 loop: CASSLLTSGNEQFF.

This chain joins TRBV2 and TRBJ2-6. The CDR3 consists of 15 residues. CDR1 is SNHLY, CDR2 FYNNEI, per germline. CDR3 loop: CASSERAPGANVLTF.

J is TRBJ2-5 and V is TRBV24-1; TCRdb names TRBD1, which stays unverified in the absence of DNA. This CDR3 has 16 amino acids. Germline assignment: CDR1 KGHDR and CDR2 SFDVKD. This CDR3 is CATSDPSGQEQETQYF.

V and J are TRBV20-1 and TRBJ2-7; TCRdb gives TRBD1 as the D gene, but with no DNA this cannot be confirmed. Germline-derived CDR1 and CDR2 are DFQATT and SNEGSKA (reference sequence). The CDR3 extends over 16 amino acids. CDR3 sequence reads: CSASFQGQGSSYEQYF.

The V gene is TRBV6-1, the J gene TRBJ1-2. The germline gives CDR1 MNHNS, CDR2 SASEGT. CDR3 length: 14 residues. CDR3: CASSEGSAPRGYTF.

This chain connects TRBV19 to TRBJ2-2; as DNA is missing, the TRBD2 call by TCRdb cannot be tested. Germline-derived CDR1 and CDR2 are LNHDA and SQIVND (reference sequence). The CDR3 totals 16 residues. CDR3 loop: CASSSKTSGRIGELFF.

The chain has TRBV4-2 and TRBJ2-1. The germline gives CDR1 LGHNA, CDR2 YNFKEQ. This CDR3 is built from 17 residues. CDR3 residues: CASSEAPQGSSYNEQFF.

The chain carries TRBV27 and TRBJ1-2; the TCRdb call, TRBD1, lacks DNA for checking. Germline V CDR1 and CDR2: MNHEY, SMNVEV (reference sequence). CDR3 size: 17 residues. The CDR3 region is CASSFKGVQGHLDGYTF.

The V gene is TRBV13, the J gene TRBJ2-7; without DNA, the TCRdb call of TRBD1 cannot be checked. The germline gives CDR1 PRHDT, CDR2 FYEKMQ (reference sequence). This CDR3 spans 17 amino acids. The CDR3 protein is CASSLVLWGLALDEQYF.

The chain recombines TRBV5-6 with TRBJ2-5; TCRdb selects TRBD1, and the lack of DNA leaves this call unchecked. The germline gives CDR1 SGHDT, CDR2 YYEEEE. This CDR3 has 14 residues. This CDR3 is CASTVTGNQETQYF.

The chain uses TRBV7-2 and TRBJ2-1. The CDR3 covers 15 residues. In germline, CDR1 is SGHTA, CDR2 FQGNSA. CDR3 sequence reads: CASSPSGRADNEQFF.

The V gene is TRBV5-4, the J gene TRBJ2-1; with no DNA, the TCRdb D assignment of TRBD2 cannot be verified. The CDR3 spans 15 residues. The germline V gene encodes CDR1 SGHNT and CDR2 YYREEE (reference sequence). The CDR3 spells CASSLDPAEEDEQYF. The full variable domain, completed using reference TRBV5-4 and TRBJ2-1, is ETGVTQSPTHLIKTRGQQVTLRCSSQSGHNTVSWYQQALGQGPQFIFQYYREEENGRGNFPPRFSGLQFPNYSSELNVNALELDDSALYLCASSLDPAEEDEQYFGPGTRLTVL.

The J gene is TRBJ2-7, the V gene TRBV5-1; TCRdb's D call of TRBD1 is untestable without DNA. CDR3 length: 16 residues. CDR1 SGHRS and CDR2 YFSETQ come from the germline V gene. The chain's CDR3 is CASSVTPVQRSYEQYF.

The chain is built from TRBV3-1 and TRBJ1-2; TCRdb's D call of TRBD1 is untestable without DNA. The CDR3 covers 15 residues. The germline V gene has CDR1 LGHDT and CDR2 YNNKEL (reference sequence). The CDR3 loop is CASSQDGGTGVRYTF.

The J gene is TRBJ2-1, the V gene TRBV20-1; the D call from TCRdb, TRBD2, cannot be confirmed without DNA. This CDR3 is built from 12 residues. Germline assignment: CDR1 DFQATT and CDR2 SNEGSKA (reference sequence). CDR3 residues: CSASGLAAEQFF.

V usage is TRBV7-2 and J usage is TRBJ2-7; as DNA is missing, the TRBD1 call by TCRdb cannot be tested. The CDR3 is made up of 13 amino acids. CDR1 is SGHTA, CDR2 FQGNSA, per germline. The CDR3 loop is CASSGPGDYEQYF. Full variable domain (missing parts from reference TRBV7-2 and TRBJ2-7): GAGVSQSPSNKVTEKGKDVELRCDPISGHTALYWYRQSLGQGLEFLIYFQGNSAPDKSGLPSDRFSAERTGGSVSTLTIQRTQQEDSAVYLCASSGPGDYEQYFGPGTRLTVT.

The chain links TRBV9 to TRBJ2-7. The CDR3 runs 12 residues. Germline-derived CDR1 and CDR2 are SGDLS and YYNGEE. The CDR3 loop is CASSVSDFRQYF.

J is TRBJ1-2 and V is TRBV15; TCRdb's D call, TRBD1, is unchecked because there is no DNA. Germline V CDR1 and CDR2: LNHNV, YYDKDF (reference sequence). This CDR3 comprises 17 residues. This CDR3 reads CATSRAPAGRLFYGYTF.

The gene calls are TRBV3-1 and TRBJ2-7. The germline gives CDR1 LGHDT, CDR2 YNNKEL (reference sequence). The CDR3 extends over 16 amino acids. This chain's CDR3 is CASSQSMDPNSYEQYF.